This T cell receptor (beta chain) is from a study of shared clonotypes between healthy human individuals. Looking at the study overall: With ages of 18 to 49, the donors were two women and three men.

At the deep level, the assay was run. Replicate sorted-subset PCRs were loaded with roughly 200 ng DNA, roughly 33,000 T cell genomes. In the authors' workflow: Junction-only immunoSEQ sequences carried no quality scores, so filtering differed. Here immunoSEQ multiplex PCR was the method, and the copy in TCRdb shows in-frame clones only, minus some. That table furnishes V, J and clone size, whereas the DNA furnished D and trimming. Among over a million clones listed, around three quarters were seen once. Trimming left V 0 bases short and J 0 bases short, with 9 bases between. Germline CDR1 reads LGHNA; CDR2 reads YNFKEQ. CDR3 size: 16 residues.

The sequenced sample consisted of memory CD4+ T cells from PBMCs. Subset of the sample: CD45RA-negative fraction. The chain has TRBV4-2 and TRBJ1-3, with D hard to call. This clonotype was obtained from a young man in good health. Some clones in this sample may be carry-over from other donors' samples. The CDR3: CASSQESTPSGNTIYF. The CDR3 DNA reads as TGTGCCAGCAGCCAAGAGTCTACGCCCTCTGGAAACACCATATATTTT.